This entry features one TCR beta chain sequence. Its antigen is undetermined. V was pared by 6 bases and J by 1 base, with 8 bases of the junction left unmatched. The CDR3 covers 16 residues. Looked up from germline, CDR1 is SEHNR and CDR2 is FQNEAQ (reference sequence). Measured with immunoSEQ multiplex PCR; TCRdb has only the in-frame clones, and not every one. The table shows roughly 1,500,000 clones, with approximately 98.5% occurring only once. This sample was taken from a study of shared clonotypes between healthy human individuals. Broader study findings: Non-shared clonotypes were found to have lower generation probabilities than the clonotypes that were shared by all four of the sorted-subset donors. Several donors showed sharing of about 4.7% of naive CD4 clonotypes.

Both subsets, CD45RA+ naive and CD45RA-negative memory, were split from the CD4+ cells. This chain connects TRBV7-9 to TRBJ2-7; 11 bases map to TRBD2. Sequencing input: naive CD4+ T cells sorted from blood. Subset noted: CD45RA+ positively selected. The source is a man aged 30 to 45 in good health. CDR3 sequence (DNA): TGTGCCAGCAGGGGGTTTCTAGCGGGAGGTTCCTACGAGCAGTACTTC. It translates to CASRGFLAGGSYEQYF.